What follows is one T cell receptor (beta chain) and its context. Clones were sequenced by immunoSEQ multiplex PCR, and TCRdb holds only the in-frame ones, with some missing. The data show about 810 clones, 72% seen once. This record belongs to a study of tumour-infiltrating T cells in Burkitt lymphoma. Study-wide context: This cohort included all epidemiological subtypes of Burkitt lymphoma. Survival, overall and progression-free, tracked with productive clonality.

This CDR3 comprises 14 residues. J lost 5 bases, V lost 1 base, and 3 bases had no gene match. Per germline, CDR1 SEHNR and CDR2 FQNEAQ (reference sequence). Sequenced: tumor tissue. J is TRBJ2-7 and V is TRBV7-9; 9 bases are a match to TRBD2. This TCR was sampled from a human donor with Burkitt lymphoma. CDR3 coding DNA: TGTGCCAGCAGCTTAGGCGGGGGGGCCCACGAGCAGTACTTC. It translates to CASSLGGGAHEQYF. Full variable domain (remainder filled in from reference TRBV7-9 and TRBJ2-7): DTGVSQNPRHKITKRGQNVTFRCDPISEHNRLYWYRQTLGQGPEFLTYFQNEAQLEKSRLLSDRFSAERPKGSFSTLEIQRTEQGDSAMYLCASSLGGGAHEQYFGPGTRLTVT.